What follows are 5 T cell receptor beta chains derived from one specimen sequenced in a study of T-cell memory formation after mild COVID-19. MiXCR, run by TCRdb on the 5' RACE reads, gives a single entry per CDR3 protein. Among under 300,000 distinct CDR3 sequences listed, approximately 8% were seen once. Sequenced: PBMCs or a T cell subset sorted from them (not recorded which). The source is a man aged 18-30 years who had mild COVID-19 (a few samples of this study predate the infection). Cell type and time point are not known.

The chain joins TRBV11-2 to TRBJ2-3, with 11 positions matching TRBD2. Trimming at V came to 5 bases and at J to 4 bases, leaving 11 bases not matched to a gene. The CDR3 length is 17 residues. Per germline, CDR1 SGHAT and CDR2 FQNNGV. The chain's CDR3 is CASSPPATSGVADTQYF. CDR3 DNA sequence: TGTGCCAGCAGCCCCCCGGCGACTAGCGGGGTTGCAGATACGCAGTATTTT.

This clonotype turned up a few times. This chain connects TRBV12-3 or TRBV12-4 to TRBJ2-1; possibly TRBD2 for D (6 bases). Trimming removed 6 bases at V and 5 bases at J, with 11 bases between. CDR3 size: 13 residues. The CDR3 nucleotides are TGTGCCAGCAGCTCGCGGGGAAACAATGAGCAGTTCTTC. Its protein is CASSSRGNNEQFF.

This clonotype came up many times. The chain joins TRBV5-1 to TRBJ1-1; D perhaps matches TRBD1 (6 bases). V lost 7 bases and J 5 bases, leaving 18 bases between the germline ends. The CDR3 contains 14 residues. In germline, CDR1 is SGHRS, CDR2 YFSETQ. CDR3 coding DNA: TGCGCCAGCGAGACCGGGACCCAGGGGACTGAAGCTTTCTTT. As protein: CASETGTQGTEAFF.

The chain couples TRBV6-2 or TRBV6-3 to TRBJ2-2; 7 bases match TRBD1. Trimming at V came to 2 bases and at J to 4 bases, leaving 10 bases not matched to a gene. This CDR3 region has 17 residues. The V gene's germline CDR1 is MNHEY and CDR2 SVGEGT. The CDR3 is CASSYRSDRVLTGELFF. The CDR3 DNA reads TGTGCCAGCAGTTACCGGTCCGACAGGGTTCTCACCGGGGAGCTGTTTTTT.

This clonotype has a handful of counts. The chain uses TRBV6-4 and TRBJ2-1; 8 bases agree with TRBD1. The V and J ends lost 1 base and 10 bases, in that order; junction bases with no gene match: 6. The CDR3 is 14 residues long. Germline-derived CDR1 and CDR2 are MRHNA and SNTAGT. The chain's CDR3 is CASSDLTGGQEQFF. The CDR3 bases are TGTGCCAGCAGTGACTTAACAGGGGGGCAGGAGCAGTTCTTC.